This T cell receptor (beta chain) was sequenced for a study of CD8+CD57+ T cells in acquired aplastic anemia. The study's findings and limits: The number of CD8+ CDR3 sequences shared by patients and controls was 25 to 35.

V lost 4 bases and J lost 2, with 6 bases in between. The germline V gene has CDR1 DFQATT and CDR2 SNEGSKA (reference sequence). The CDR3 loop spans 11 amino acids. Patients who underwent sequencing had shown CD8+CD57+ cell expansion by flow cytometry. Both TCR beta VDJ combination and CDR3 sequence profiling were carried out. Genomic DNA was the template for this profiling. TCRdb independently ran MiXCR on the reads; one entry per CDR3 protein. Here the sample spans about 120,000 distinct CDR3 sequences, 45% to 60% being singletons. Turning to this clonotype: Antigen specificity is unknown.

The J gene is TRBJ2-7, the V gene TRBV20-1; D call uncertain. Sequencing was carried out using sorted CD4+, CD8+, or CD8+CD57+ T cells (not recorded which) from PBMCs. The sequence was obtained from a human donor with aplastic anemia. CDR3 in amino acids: CSAKGPYEQYF. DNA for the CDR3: TGCAGTGCTAAAGGGCCCTACGAGCAGTACTTC.